Listed below are T cell receptor beta chains from one sample, sequenced in a study of cytomegalovirus exposure and HLA in healthy donors. Clones were sequenced by immunoSEQ multiplex PCR, and TCRdb holds only the in-frame ones, with some missing. The sample has approximately 170,000 clones; over 70% are singletons. Sequenced input: PBMCs. The receptor set was obtained from a boy younger than 10 in good health and CMV-seronegative. Each CDR3 is given with its conserved first and last residue. A D gene is named only where the DNA matches it firmly. Clone size is shown for a subset of rows, as once, few, many or a class of expanded clone.

V	size	J	D	DNA	CDR3
TRBV7-2	NA	TRBJ2-1	NA	TGTGCCAGCAGCTTATGGCCCAGACTATACTACAATGAGCAGTTCTTC	CASSLWPRLYYNEQFF
TRBV4-3	NA	TRBJ2-3	NA	TGCGCCAGCAGCCAAGGTGTCCTTAGCACAGATACGCAGTATTTT	CASSQGVLSTDTQYF
TRBV12-5	NA	TRBJ2-4	TRBD1	TGTGCTAGTGGTTTGCCTTCGGGACAGAAAAACATTCAGCACTTC	CASGLPSGQKNIQHF
TRBV7-7	once	TRBJ1-1	TRBD1	TGTGCCAGCAGCCGTTTCACAGGGGCGAACACTGAAGCTTTCTTT	CASSRFTGANTEAFF
TRBV2	NA	TRBJ1-1	TRBD1	TGTGCCAGCAACCCGACAGGGAGTTTTACTGAAGCTTTCTTT	CASNPTGSFTEAFF
TRBV27	NA	TRBJ1-1	NA	TGTGCCAGCAGTGCCTTCGGGGGGCCGAACACTGAAGCTTTCTTT	CASSAFGGPNTEAFF
TRBV4-2	NA	TRBJ2-1	NA	TGTGCCAGCAGCCAAGTTAGCCCATATGAGCAGTTCTTC	CASSQVSPYEQFF
TRBV7-2	NA	TRBJ2-1	NA	TGTGCCAGCAGCTTAGCGCGAACAGGAGGGGTCTTC	CASSLARTGGVF
TRBV2	once	TRBJ2-5	NA	TGTGCCAGCAGTGAAGCGCTGCAGGCACAAGAGACCCAGTACTTC	CASSEALQAQETQYF
TRBV27	NA	TRBJ2-1	NA	TGTGCCAGCAGTTTATCGCCAGGGGTTGGCTACAATGAGCAGTTCTTC	CASSLSPGVGYNEQFF
TRBV19	NA	TRBJ1-6	NA	TGTGCCAGTAGTGAGAGGGAAGGCTATAATTCACCCCTCCACTTT	CASSEREGYNSPLHF
TRBV2	NA	TRBJ2-1	NA	TGTGCCAGCAGTTTACACCGGACAGAGGGCCGGCAGTTCTTC	CASSLHRTEGRQFF
TRBV7-6	NA	TRBJ1-2	NA	TGTGCCAGCAGCTTATCCGGGGGGGCCTATGGCTACACCTTC	CASSLSGGAYGYTF
TRBV5-6	few	TRBJ2-5	NA	TGTGCCAGCAGCCATTACACTACCTGGCAAGAGACCCAGTACTTC	CASSHYTTWQETQYF
TRBV7-9	NA	TRBJ1-1	NA	TGTGCCAGCCGGGGGGTGGGGGAACAGGGTGAAGCTTTCTTT	CASRGVGEQGEAFF
TRBV27	NA	TRBJ1-4	NA	TGTGCCAGCAGTCCCGGACAGCCTGCAAAACTGTTTTTT	CASSPGQPAKLFF
TRBV27	once	TRBJ1-2	NA	TGTGCCAGCAGTTTACTCAGGGATTATGGCTACACCTTC	CASSLLRDYGYTF
TRBV14	NA	TRBJ2-3	NA	TGTGCCAGCAGCCAAGTTGCCAGGGTTACAGATACGCAGTATTTT	CASSQVARVTDTQYF
TRBV5-1	NA	TRBJ2-3	TRBD2	TGCGCCAGCAGCTTGGATCCGAGACTAGCGGCCCCTAAAGATACGCAGTATTTT	CASSLDPRLAAPKDTQYF
TRBV18	few	TRBJ1-4	TRBD1	TGTGCCAGCTCACCCCGACAGGGGGCTAATGAAAAACTGTTTTTT	CASSPRQGANEKLFF
TRBV30	once	TRBJ2-5	NA	TGTGCCTGGAGTCGGACTGGGGAGACCCAGTACTTC	CAWSRTGETQYF
TRBV5-4	NA	TRBJ2-1	TRBD1	TGTGCCAGCAGCTTTCCAGGGGGCAGTAACAATGAGCAGTTCTTC	CASSFPGGSNNEQFF
TRBV5-1	once	TRBJ2-1	NA	TGCGCCAGCAGCTTGGGACTGGAAAATGAGCAGTTCTTC	CASSLGLENEQFF
TRBV11-2	once	TRBJ1-4	NA	TGTGCCAGCAGCTTAGAAGAGGGAAAACTGTTTTTT	CASSLEEGKLFF
TRBV7-9	NA	TRBJ1-5	NA	TGTGCCAGCAGTCTGGACACCCTTGAGCCCCAGCATTTT	CASSLDTLEPQHF
TRBV27	NA	TRBJ2-2	NA	TGTGCCAGCAGTTCGGGGACCGGGGAGCTGTTTTTT	CASSSGTGELFF
TRBV6-1	NA	TRBJ2-7	TRBD1	TGTGCCAGCAGGGGGGACAGGGCGACCTACGAGCAGTACTTC	CASRGDRATYEQYF
TRBV5-5	NA	TRBJ1-1	NA	TGTGCCAGCAGCCCTGTACGGGAGCTAGCTTCAGCTTTCTTT	CASSPVRELASAFF
TRBV7-2	NA	TRBJ2-5	TRBD2	TGTGCCAGCAGCATGTCGGGGGGGGAGACCCAGTACTTC	CASSMSGGETQYF
TRBV6-5	NA	TRBJ2-3	NA	TGTGCCAGCAGTCGACTAGGGCACACAGATACGCAGTATTTT	CASSRLGHTDTQYF
TRBV9	few	TRBJ1-2	NA	TGTGCCAGTGGGGAGGGATGGTATGGCTACACCTTC	CASGEGWYGYTF
TRBV7-8	few	TRBJ1-5	TRBD1	TGTGCCAGCAGTTCTCAAAACAGGGGTGGCAATCAGCCCCAGCATTTT	CASSSQNRGGNQPQHF
TRBV19	NA	TRBJ2-5	TRBD1	TGTGCCAGTAGTATAGTGGGACAGGGGATCCAAGAGACCCAGTACTTC	CASSIVGQGIQETQYF
TRBV11-2	NA	TRBJ1-1	NA	TGTGCCAGCAGCTACAGAATTGAAGCTTTCTTT	CASSYRIEAFF
TRBV4-1	once	TRBJ1-5	NA	TGCGCCAGCAGCCATTCCGACAGTTTCAATCAGCCCCAGCATTTT	CASSHSDSFNQPQHF
TRBV6-6	NA	TRBJ1-1	TRBD1	TGTGCCAGCAGTTACTCAGACAGGGAGGAGACCCAAGCTTTCTTT	CASSYSDREETQAFF
TRBV18	NA	TRBJ2-7	NA	TGTGCCAGCTCACTGGGGGAGGCCCCCTCCTACGAGCAGTACTTC	CASSLGEAPSYEQYF
TRBV6-6	NA	TRBJ2-1	TRBD2	TGTGCCAGCAGTTCACCCGGGACTAGCGGAATCAATGAGCAGTTCTTC	CASSSPGTSGINEQFF
TRBV5-6	NA	TRBJ2-2	NA	TGTGCCAGCAGCTTGAACATTCGCGGGGAGCTGTTTTTT	CASSLNIRGELFF
TRBV2	NA	TRBJ2-5	TRBD1	TGTGCCAGTACCCGGGACAGGGAAGAGACCCAGTACTTC	CASTRDREETQYF
TRBV18	NA	TRBJ2-2	NA	TGTGCCAGCTACTCGGACAGTATTAACACCGGGGAGCTGTTTTTT	CASYSDSINTGELFF
TRBV18	few	TRBJ1-1	TRBD1	TGTGCCAGCTCCAGTGGGACAGGGACTACTGAAGCTTTCTTT	CASSSGTGTTEAFF
TRBV18	once	TRBJ2-3	TRBD1	TGTGCCAGCTCACCGCGGACAGGGGGCACAGATACGCAGTATTTT	CASSPRTGGTDTQYF
TRBV29-1	NA	TRBJ2-3	TRBD2	TGCAGCGTTGAAGACCGGGGCGGGAGGGTAGATACGCAGTATTTT	CSVEDRGGRVDTQYF
TRBV5-5	NA	TRBJ2-7	TRBD2	TGTGCCAGCAGCCGAGCGGGAGGGCCTTACGAGCAGTACTTC	CASSRAGGPYEQYF
TRBV10-3	NA	TRBJ2-3	TRBD2	TGTGCCATCAGTGAGTCCCTAGCGGACACCACAGATACGCAGTATTTT	CAISESLADTTDTQYF
TRBV5-1	NA	TRBJ1-2	NA	TGCGCCAGCAGCTTGCTGGGAGTAGCTAACTATGGCTACACCTTC	CASSLLGVANYGYTF
TRBV7-9	once	TRBJ1-6	NA	TGTGCCAGCAACCATCGGACACCTTATAATTCACCCCTCCACTTT	CASNHRTPYNSPLHF
TRBV27	NA	TRBJ2-1	NA	TGTGCCAGCAAAGCCTCCCCAGGAGGGCCGAAAAATGAGCAGTTCTTC	CASKASPGGPKNEQFF
TRBV5-1	NA	TRBJ1-1	NA	TGCGCCAGCAGAGCCGGCGGGGGGTGGACTGAAGCTTTCTTT	CASRAGGGWTEAFF
TRBV6-1	NA	TRBJ2-2	NA	TGTGCCACCATGCGGCCCGGGGAGCTGTTTTTT	CATMRPGELFF